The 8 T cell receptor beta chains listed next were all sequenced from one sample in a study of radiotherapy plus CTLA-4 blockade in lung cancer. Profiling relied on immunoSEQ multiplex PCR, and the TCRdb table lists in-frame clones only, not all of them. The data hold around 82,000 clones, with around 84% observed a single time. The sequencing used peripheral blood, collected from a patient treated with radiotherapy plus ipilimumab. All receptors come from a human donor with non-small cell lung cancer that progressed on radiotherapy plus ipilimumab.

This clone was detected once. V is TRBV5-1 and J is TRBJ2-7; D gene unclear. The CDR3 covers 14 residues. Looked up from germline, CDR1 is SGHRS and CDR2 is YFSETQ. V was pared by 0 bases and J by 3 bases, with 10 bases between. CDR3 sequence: CASSLVSRLYEQYF. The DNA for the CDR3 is TGCGCCAGCAGCTTGGTTAGTAGGCTCTACGAGCAGTACTTC. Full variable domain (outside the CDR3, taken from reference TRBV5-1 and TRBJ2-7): KAGVTQTPRYLIKTRGQQVTLSCSPISGHRSVSWYQQTPGQGLQFLFEYFSETQRNKGNFPGRFSGRQFSNSRSEMNVSTLELGDSALYLCASSLVSRLYEQYFGPGTRLTVT.

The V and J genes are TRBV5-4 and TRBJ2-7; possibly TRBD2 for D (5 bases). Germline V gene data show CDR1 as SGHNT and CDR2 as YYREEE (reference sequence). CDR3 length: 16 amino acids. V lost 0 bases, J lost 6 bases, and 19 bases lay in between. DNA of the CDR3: TGTGCCAGCAGCTTGGTTTACGGACTTGGCCCTCCCGAGCAGTACTTC. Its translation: CASSLVYGLGPPEQYF.

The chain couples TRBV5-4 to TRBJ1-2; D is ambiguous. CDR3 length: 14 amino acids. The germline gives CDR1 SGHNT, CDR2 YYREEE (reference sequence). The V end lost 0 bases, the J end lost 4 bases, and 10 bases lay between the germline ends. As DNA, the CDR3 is TGTGCCAGCAGCTTGGGCTACAGTCTCTATGGCTACACCTTC. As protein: CASSLGYSLYGYTF.

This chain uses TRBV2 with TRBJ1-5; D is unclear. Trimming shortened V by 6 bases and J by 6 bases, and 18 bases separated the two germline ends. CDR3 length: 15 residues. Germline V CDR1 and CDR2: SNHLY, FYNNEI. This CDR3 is CASSPSGQAGQPQHF. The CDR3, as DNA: TGTGCCAGCAGCCCAAGTGGGCAGGCCGGTCAGCCCCAGCATTTT.

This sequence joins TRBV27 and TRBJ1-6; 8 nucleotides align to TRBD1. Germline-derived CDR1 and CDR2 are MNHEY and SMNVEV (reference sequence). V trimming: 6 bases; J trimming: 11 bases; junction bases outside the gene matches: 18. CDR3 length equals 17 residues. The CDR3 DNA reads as TGTGCCAGCAGCCCTAGCAGCAGACAGGGGTATAGGGCACCCCTCCACTTT. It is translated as CASSPSSRQGYRAPLHF.

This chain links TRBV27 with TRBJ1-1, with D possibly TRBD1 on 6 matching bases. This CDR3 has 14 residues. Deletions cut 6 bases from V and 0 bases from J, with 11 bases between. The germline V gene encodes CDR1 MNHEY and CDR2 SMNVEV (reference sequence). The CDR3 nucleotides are TGTGCCAGCAGAAGACAGGACTTGAACACTGAAGCTTTCTTT. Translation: CASRRQDLNTEAFF.

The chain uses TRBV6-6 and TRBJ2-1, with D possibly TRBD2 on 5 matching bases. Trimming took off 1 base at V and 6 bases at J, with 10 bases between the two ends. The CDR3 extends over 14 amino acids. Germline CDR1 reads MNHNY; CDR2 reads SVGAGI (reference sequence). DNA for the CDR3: TGTGCCAGCAGTTACTTAGGACTCGCCAATGAGCAGTTCTTC. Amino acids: CASSYLGLANEQFF.

CDR3 DNA sequence: TGTGCCAGTAGTACCCTAGGGGCCCGCACAGATACGCAGTATTTT. Its protein is CASSTLGARTDTQYF. V usage is TRBV19 and J usage is TRBJ2-3, with D perhaps matching TRBD1 (5 bases). Germline CDR1 is LNHDA and CDR2 is SQIVND (reference sequence). Trimming removed 4 bases from V and 1 base from J, with 12 bases in between. This CDR3 has 15 amino acids.